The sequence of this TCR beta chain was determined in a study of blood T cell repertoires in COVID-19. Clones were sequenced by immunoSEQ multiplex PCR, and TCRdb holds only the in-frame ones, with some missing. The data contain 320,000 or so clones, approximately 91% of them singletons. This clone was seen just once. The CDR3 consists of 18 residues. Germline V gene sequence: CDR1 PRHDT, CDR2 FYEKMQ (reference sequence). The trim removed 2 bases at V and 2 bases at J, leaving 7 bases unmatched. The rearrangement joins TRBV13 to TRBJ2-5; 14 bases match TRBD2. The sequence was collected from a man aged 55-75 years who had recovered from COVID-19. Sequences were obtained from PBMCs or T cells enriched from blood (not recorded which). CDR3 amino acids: CASSLILGLAGEQETQYF. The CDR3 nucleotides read TGTGCCAGCAGCTTAATCCTGGGACTAGCGGGAGAGCAAGAGACCCAGTACTTC.